The entry below describes one TCR beta chain. TCRdb's table, derived via immunoSEQ multiplex PCR, lists solely in-frame clones and lacks some. Here the sample spans approximately 210,000 clones, about 90% being singletons. These data originate in a study of blood T cell repertoires in COVID-19. Study at large: The study drew acute and convalescent COVID-19 samples from the United States, Italy and Spain. T cells, B-cell-depleted T cells, or PBMCs provided the cDNA or gDNA that served as material.

The germline V and J ends were trimmed by 6 bases and 3 bases, with 17 bases remaining between them. The CDR3 contains 15 residues. CDR1 MNHEY and CDR2 SVGAGI come from the germline V gene. The chain has TRBV6-5 and TRBJ1-2; possible D gene TRBD1, 5 bases. The TCR originated in a woman between 18 and 29 years old who had recovered from COVID-19. Source material: PBMCs or T cells enriched from blood (not recorded which). CDR3 sequence (DNA): TGTGCCAGCAGGGCGGGGCAGGGTGCTCACTATGGCTACACCTTC. It yields the protein CASRAGQGAHYGYTF.